The clone carrying this TCR beta chain has a handful of counts. Its antigen is undetermined. The data originate from a study of vaccination and CD4 T cells after COVID-19. Treatment reported: roughly 11-day PBMC culture with coronavirus spike peptide pools or control peptides (ViraFEST assay). Two million PBMCs went into each well for culture with 7.5 to 10 IU/ml IL-2 and 7.5 to 10 ug/ml peptide pools. Germline trimming cut 5 bases from V and 6 bases from J; bases unmatched to any gene: 3. This CDR3 has 12 amino acids. CDR1 MNHNS and CDR2 SASEGT come from the germline V gene. Once obtained from cultured CD4+ T cells, the DNA was sequenced using the Oncomine TCR Beta short-read assay. TCRdb re-analysed the PCR reads in MiXCR, keeping a single row per CDR3 protein. The table records over 11,000 distinct CDR3 sequences, 30% to 35% of them present only once.

The sequence was obtained from a human donor who had recovered from COVID-19. The sample was CD4+ T cells from blood, cultured in vitro, taken after SARS-CoV-2 vaccination. The V gene is TRBV6-1, the J gene TRBJ1-2; 7 bases fit TRBD1. The CDR3 region is CASSRDSHGYTF. Written as DNA, the CDR3 is TGTGCCAGCAGTCGGGACAGCCATGGCTACACCTTC.